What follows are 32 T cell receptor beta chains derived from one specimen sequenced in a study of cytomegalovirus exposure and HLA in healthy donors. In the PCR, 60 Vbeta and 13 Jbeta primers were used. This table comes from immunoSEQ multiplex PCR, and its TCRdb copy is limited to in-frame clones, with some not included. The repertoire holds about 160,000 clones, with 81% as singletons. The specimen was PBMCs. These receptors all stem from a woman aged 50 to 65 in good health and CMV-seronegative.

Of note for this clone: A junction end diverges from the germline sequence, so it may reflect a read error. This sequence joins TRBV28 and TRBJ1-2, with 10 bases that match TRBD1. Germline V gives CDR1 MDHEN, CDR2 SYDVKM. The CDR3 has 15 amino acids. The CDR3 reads CASSPRQGAVYDYTF. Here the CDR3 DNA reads TGTGCCAGCAGCCCTAGACAGGGGGCCGTTTATGACTACACCTTC.

CDR3 DNA: TGTGCCAGCAGCTTATCACCGGACAGTTTCTCCTACGAGCAGTACTTC. It codes for CASSLSPDSFSYEQYF. This rearrangement joins TRBV7-9 to TRBJ2-7; tentative D call: TRBD1 (6 bases). Between the trimmed V and J ends, which lost 2 bases and 0 bases, there was a span of 14 bases. The germline V gene has CDR1 SEHNR and CDR2 FQNEAQ (reference sequence). This CDR3 comprises 16 residues.

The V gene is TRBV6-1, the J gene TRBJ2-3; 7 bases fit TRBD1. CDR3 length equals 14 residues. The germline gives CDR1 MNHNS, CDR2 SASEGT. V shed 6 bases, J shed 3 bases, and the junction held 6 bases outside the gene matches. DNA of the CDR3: TGTGCCAGCAGCCGGGACAGTCCAACAGATACGCAGTATTTT. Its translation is CASSRDSPTDTQYF.

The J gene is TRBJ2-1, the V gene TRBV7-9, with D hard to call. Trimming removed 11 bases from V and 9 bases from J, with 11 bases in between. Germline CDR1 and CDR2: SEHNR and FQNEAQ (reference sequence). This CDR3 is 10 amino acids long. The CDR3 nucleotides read TGTGCCTCCAGGCAGGTTGAGCAGTTCTTC. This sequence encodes CASRQVEQFF.

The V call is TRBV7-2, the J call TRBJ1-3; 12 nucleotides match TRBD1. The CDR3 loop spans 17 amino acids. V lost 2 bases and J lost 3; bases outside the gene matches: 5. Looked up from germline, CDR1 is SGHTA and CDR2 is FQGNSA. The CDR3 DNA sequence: TGTGCCAGCAGCTTATCCGGGACAGGGGGCGATGGAAACACCATATATTTT. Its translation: CASSLSGTGGDGNTIYF. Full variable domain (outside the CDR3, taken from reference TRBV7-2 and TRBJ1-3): GAGVSQSPSNKVTEKGKDVELRCDPISGHTALYWYRQSLGQGLEFLIYFQGNSAPDKSGLPSDRFSAERTGGSVSTLTIQRTQQEDSAVYLCASSLSGTGGDGNTIYFGEGSWLTVV.

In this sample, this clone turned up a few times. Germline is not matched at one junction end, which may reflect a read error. This CDR3 reads CSSTLTGTNQPQHF. The CDR3 coding sequence is TGTTCCAGCACCCTGACAGGTACCAATCAGCCCCAGCATTTT. V and J are TRBV7-9 and TRBJ1-5; possibly TRBD1 for D (6 bases). Germline values: CDR1 SEHNR, CDR2 FQNEAQ (reference sequence). The CDR3 runs 14 residues. Full variable domain (missing parts from reference TRBV7-9 and TRBJ1-5): DTGVSQNPRHKITKRGQNVTFRCDPISEHNRLYWYRQTLGQGPEFLTYFQNEAQLEKSRLLSDRFSAERPKGSFSTLEIQRTEQGDSAMYLCSSTLTGTNQPQHFGDGTRLSIL.

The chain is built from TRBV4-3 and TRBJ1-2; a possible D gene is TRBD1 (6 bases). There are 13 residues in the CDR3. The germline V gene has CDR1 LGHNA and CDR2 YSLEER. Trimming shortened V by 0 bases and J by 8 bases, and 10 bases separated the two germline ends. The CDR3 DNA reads TGCGCCAGCAGCCAAGAGGGGGCGAGAGGCTACACCTTC. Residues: CASSQEGARGYTF.

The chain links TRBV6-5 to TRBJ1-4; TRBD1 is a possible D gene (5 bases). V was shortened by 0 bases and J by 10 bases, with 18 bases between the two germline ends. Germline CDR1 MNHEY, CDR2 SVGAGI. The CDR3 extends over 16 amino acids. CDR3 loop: CASSYSIGAGPGKLFF. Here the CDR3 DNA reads TGTGCCAGCAGTTACTCGATTGGGGCAGGGCCGGGAAAACTGTTTTTT.

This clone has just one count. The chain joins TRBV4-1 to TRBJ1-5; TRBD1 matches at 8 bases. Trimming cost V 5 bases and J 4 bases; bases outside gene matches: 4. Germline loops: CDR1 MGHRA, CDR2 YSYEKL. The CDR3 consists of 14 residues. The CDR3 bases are TGCGCCAGCAGCGGACAGGGATCAAATCAGCCCCAGCATTTT. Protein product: CASSGQGSNQPQHF.

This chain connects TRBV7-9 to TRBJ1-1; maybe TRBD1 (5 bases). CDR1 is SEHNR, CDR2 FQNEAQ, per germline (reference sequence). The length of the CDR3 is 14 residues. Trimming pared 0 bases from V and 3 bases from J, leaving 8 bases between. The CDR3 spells CASSLAGADTEAFF. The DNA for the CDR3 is TGTGCCAGCAGCTTAGCAGGGGCGGACACTGAAGCTTTCTTT. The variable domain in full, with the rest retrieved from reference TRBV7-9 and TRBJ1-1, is DTGVSQNPRHKITKRGQNVTFRCDPISEHNRLYWYRQTLGQGPEFLTYFQNEAQLEKSRLLSDRFSAERPKGSFSTLEIQRTEQGDSAMYLCASSLAGADTEAFFGQGTRLTVV.

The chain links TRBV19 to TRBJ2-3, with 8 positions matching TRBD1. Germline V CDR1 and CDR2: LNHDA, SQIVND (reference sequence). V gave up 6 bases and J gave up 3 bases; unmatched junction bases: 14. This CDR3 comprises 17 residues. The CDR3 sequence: CASRPESRTGSTDTQYF. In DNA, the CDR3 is TGTGCCAGTAGGCCAGAGTCCCGGACAGGGTCAACAGATACGCAGTATTTT.

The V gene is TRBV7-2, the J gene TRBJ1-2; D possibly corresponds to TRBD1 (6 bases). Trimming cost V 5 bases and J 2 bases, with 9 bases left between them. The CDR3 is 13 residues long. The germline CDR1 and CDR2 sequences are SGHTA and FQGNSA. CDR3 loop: CASSPTGNYGYTF. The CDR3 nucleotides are TGTGCCAGCAGCCCTACAGGGAACTATGGCTACACCTTC.

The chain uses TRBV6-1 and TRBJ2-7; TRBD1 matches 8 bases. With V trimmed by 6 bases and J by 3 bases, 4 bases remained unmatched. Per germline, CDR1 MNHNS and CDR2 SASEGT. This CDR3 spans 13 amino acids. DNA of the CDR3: TGTGCCAGCAGCCGGGACAGGAACTACGAGCAGTACTTC. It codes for CASSRDRNYEQYF.

This chain's CDR3 is CASSLDNGELFF. DNA of the CDR3: TGTGCCAGCAGCTTAGATAACGGGGAGCTGTTTTTT. V gene TRBV11-2 combines with J gene TRBJ2-2; unclear D gene. There are 12 residues in the CDR3. Germline CDR1 and CDR2: SGHAT and FQNNGV. The V end was cut by 0 bases, the J end by 7 bases, with 3 bases between.

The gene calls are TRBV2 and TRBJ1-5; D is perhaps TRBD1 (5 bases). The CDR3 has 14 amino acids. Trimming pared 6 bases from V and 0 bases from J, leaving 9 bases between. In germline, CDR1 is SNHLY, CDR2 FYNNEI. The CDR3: CASSEQVSNQPQHF. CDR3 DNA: TGTGCCAGCAGCGAACAGGTTAGCAATCAGCCCCAGCATTTT.

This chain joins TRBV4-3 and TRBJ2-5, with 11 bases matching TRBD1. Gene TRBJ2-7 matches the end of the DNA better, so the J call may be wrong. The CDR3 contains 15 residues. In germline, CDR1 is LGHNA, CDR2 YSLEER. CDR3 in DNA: TGCGCCAGCAGCCAAATGGGACAGGGGGAAGACGAGCAGTACTTC. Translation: CASSQMGQGEDEQYF.

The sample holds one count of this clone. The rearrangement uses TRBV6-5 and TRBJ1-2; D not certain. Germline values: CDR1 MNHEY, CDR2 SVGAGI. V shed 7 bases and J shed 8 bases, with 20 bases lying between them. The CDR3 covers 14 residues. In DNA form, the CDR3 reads TGTGCCAGCAAATTTTCCGGGATGGCGGAGGGCTACACCTTC. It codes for CASKFSGMAEGYTF.

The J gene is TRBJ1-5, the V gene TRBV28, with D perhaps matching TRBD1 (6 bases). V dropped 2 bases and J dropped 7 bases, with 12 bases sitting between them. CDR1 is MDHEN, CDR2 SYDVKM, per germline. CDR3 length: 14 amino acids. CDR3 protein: CASSLNRAEQPQHF. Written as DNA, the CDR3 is TGTGCCAGCAGTTTAAACAGGGCAGAGCAGCCCCAGCATTTT.

Here the CDR3 DNA reads TGTGCCAGCAGTACCTGGGACAGGGGGCGCACAGATACGCAGTATTTT. It translates to CASSTWDRGRTDTQYF. This chain connects TRBV28 to TRBJ2-3; 12 bases are shared with TRBD1. With 5 bases clipped from V and 1 base from J, the junction kept 4 bases outside the gene matches. The germline gives CDR1 MDHEN, CDR2 SYDVKM. The CDR3 length is 16 residues.

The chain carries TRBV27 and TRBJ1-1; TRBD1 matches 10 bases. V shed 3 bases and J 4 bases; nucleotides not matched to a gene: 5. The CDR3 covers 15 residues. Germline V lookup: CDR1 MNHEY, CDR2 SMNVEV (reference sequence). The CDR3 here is CASSFGTGDGTEAFF. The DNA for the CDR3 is TGTGCCAGCAGTTTTGGGACAGGGGATGGCACTGAAGCTTTCTTT.

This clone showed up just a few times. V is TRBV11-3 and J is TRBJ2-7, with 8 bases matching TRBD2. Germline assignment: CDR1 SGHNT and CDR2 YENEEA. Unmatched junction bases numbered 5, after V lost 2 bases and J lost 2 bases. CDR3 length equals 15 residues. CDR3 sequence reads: CASSLRSGGPYEQYF. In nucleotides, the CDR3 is TGTGCCAGCAGCTTAAGGTCGGGAGGGCCCTACGAGCAGTACTTC.

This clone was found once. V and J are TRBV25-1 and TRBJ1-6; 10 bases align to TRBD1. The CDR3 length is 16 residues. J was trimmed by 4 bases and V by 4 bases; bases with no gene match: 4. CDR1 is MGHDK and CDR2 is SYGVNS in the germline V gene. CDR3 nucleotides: TGTGCCAGCAGTGCCGGGACAGGGGCGTATAATTCACCCCTCCACTTT. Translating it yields CASSAGTGAYNSPLHF.

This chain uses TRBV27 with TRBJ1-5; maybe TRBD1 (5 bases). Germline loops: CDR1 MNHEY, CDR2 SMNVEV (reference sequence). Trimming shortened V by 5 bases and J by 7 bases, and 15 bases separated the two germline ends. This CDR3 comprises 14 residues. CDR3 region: CASSGSGMGQPQHF. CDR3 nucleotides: TGTGCCAGCAGTGGCTCAGGGATGGGGCAGCCCCAGCATTTT.

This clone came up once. CDR3 coding DNA: TGTGCCAGCAGTTACCGGGGGACAGGTGAAGCTTTCTTT. Protein: CASSYRGTGEAFF. J is TRBJ1-1 and V is TRBV6-5; 8 bases agree with TRBD1. Germline lookup yields CDR1 MNHEY and CDR2 SVGAGI. The CDR3 is 13 amino acids. The V gene end was trimmed by 2 bases and the J gene end by 7 bases; junction bases not matched to a gene: 3.

Here the CDR3 reads CASYSRGGGTNRGEQFF. CDR3 sequence (DNA): TGTGCCAGCTACTCTAGGGGCGGGGGGACTAACAGGGGTGAGCAGTTCTTC. The rearrangement joins TRBV7-2 to TRBJ2-1; tentative D call: TRBD2 (8 bases). Germline V gene data show CDR1 as SGHTA and CDR2 as FQGNSA. This CDR3 comprises 17 residues. V was clipped by 8 bases and J by 9 bases, with 29 bases between them.

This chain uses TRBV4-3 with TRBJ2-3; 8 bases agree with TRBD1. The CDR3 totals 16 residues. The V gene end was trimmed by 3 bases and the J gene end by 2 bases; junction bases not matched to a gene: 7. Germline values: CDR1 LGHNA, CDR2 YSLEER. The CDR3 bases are TGCGCCAGCAGCCAGGGGGACAGGAGGGACACAGATACGCAGTATTTT. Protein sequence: CASSQGDRRDTDTQYF.

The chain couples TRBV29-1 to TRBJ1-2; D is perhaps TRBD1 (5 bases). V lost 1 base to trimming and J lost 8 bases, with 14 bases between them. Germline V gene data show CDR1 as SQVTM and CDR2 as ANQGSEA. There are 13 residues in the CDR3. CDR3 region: CSVEGGAGGGYTF. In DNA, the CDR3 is TGCAGCGTTGAAGGTGGGGCCGGGGGGGGCTACACCTTC.

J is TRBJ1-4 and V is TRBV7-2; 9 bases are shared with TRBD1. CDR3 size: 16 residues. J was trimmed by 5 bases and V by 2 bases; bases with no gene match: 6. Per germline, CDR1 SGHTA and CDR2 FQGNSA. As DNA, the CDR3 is TGTGCCAGCAGCTTAAGGGTAGGGACAGGGAATGAAAAACTGTTTTTT. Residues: CASSLRVGTGNEKLFF.

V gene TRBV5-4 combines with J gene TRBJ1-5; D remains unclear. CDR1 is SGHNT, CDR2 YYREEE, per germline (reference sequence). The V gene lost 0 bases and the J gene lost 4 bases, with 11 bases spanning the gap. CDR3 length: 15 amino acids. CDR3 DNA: TGTGCCAGCAGCTTGGGAGGCAGCACTAATCAGCCCCAGCATTTT. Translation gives CASSLGGSTNQPQHF.

The CDR3 region is CASSLNRYSGNTIYF. CDR3 DNA: TGCGCCAGCAGCTTAAACAGGTATTCTGGAAACACCATATATTTT. This chain connects TRBV5-1 to TRBJ1-3; possibly TRBD1 for D (5 bases). Trimming cost V 2 bases and J 1 base, with 10 bases left between them. The CDR3 covers 15 residues. Germline V CDR1 and CDR2: SGHRS, YFSETQ.

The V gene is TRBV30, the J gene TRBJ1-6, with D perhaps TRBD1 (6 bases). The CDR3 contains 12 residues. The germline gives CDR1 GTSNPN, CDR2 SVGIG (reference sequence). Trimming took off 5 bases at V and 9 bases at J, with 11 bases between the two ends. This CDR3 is CAWGTLGSPLHF. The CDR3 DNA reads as TGTGCCTGGGGGACACTCGGTTCACCCCTCCACTTT.

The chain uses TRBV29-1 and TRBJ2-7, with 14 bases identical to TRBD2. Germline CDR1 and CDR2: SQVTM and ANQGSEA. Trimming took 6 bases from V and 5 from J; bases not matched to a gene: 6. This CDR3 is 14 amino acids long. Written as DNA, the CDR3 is TGCAGCGTGGGGACTAGCGGGAGTTCCCACGAGCAGTACTTC. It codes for CSVGTSGSSHEQYF.